These 25 T cell receptor beta chains share one sample of origin, sequenced in a study of T cells in localized non-small cell lung cancer. TCRdb keeps only in-frame clones here, not all; method: immunoSEQ multiplex PCR. The table has approximately 67,000 clones, 80% to 90% seen once. Source: peripheral blood, taken before any cancer treatment. The receptor source for this set is a female donor older than 55 with stage I lung adenocarcinoma.

The chain employs TRBV19 and TRBJ1-2, with 7 bases lining up with TRBD1. The CDR3 totals 14 residues. Trimming removed 0 bases from V and 7 bases from J; junction bases left unmatched: 5. Germline V gene data show CDR1 as LNHDA and CDR2 as SQIVND (reference sequence). CDR3 region: CASSIEEGAFGYTF. The DNA for the CDR3 is TGTGCCAGTAGTATAGAGGAGGGGGCGTTTGGCTACACCTTC. The variable domain in full, completed from reference TRBV19 and TRBJ1-2, reads DGGITQSPKYLFRKEGQNVTLSCEQNLNHDAMYWYRQDPGQGLRLIYYSQIVNDFQKGDIAEGYSVSREKKESFPLTVTSAQKNPTAFYLCASSIEEGAFGYTFGSGTRLTVV.

The J gene is TRBJ1-5, the V gene TRBV6-6; TRBD1 might be the D (5 bases). This CDR3 has 12 amino acids. Trimming took off 5 bases at V and 7 bases at J, with 9 bases between the two ends. CDR1 and CDR2 (germline): MNHNY, SVGAGI (reference sequence). Written as DNA, the CDR3 is TGTGCCAGCAGTCCAGGGAACCAGCCCCAGCATTTT. The encoded protein is CASSPGNQPQHF.

This chain links TRBV9 with TRBJ2-1, with a possible D match to TRBD2 (6 bases). The CDR3 sequence is 16 residues long. Germline V gene lookup returns CDR1 SGDLS and CDR2 YYNGEE. V lost 0 bases and J 9 bases, leaving 19 bases between the germline ends. CDR3 nucleotide sequence: TGTGCCAGCAGCGTAGTCAGTAGCGGAGGGGCCGGTGAGCAGTTCTTC. It yields the protein CASSVVSSGGAGEQFF.

This chain connects TRBV6-1 to TRBJ2-1; D not resolved. The CDR3 is 15 residues long. The germline CDR1 and CDR2 sequences are MNHNS and SASEGT. V was pared by 8 bases and J by 0 bases, with 14 bases between. CDR3 bases: TGTGCCAGCGCTCTCGGGCAAGGCTCCTACAATGAGCAGTTCTTC. It translates to CASALGQGSYNEQFF.

This sequence joins TRBV7-9 and TRBJ2-7; 10 bases are a match to TRBD2. The V gene end was trimmed by 9 bases and the J gene end by 7 bases; junction bases not matched to a gene: 9. Per the germline V gene, CDR1 is SEHNR and CDR2 is FQNEAQ (reference sequence). The CDR3 has 13 amino acids. The CDR3 DNA reads TGTGCCAGTGACCTAGCGGGAGCTGGAGAGCAGTACTTC. It yields the protein CASDLAGAGEQYF.

This chain joins TRBV6-4 and TRBJ2-6; D gene uncertain. The CDR3 spans 14 residues. The V end was cut by 4 bases, the J end by 0 bases, with 4 bases between. CDR1 is MRHNA, CDR2 SNTAGT, per germline. CDR3 protein: CASSVDSGANVLTF. The CDR3 coding sequence is TGTGCCAGCAGTGTTGACTCTGGGGCCAACGTCCTGACTTTC.

This chain joins TRBV11-2 and TRBJ2-3; 7 bases fit TRBD2. J gave up 2 bases and V 5 bases, and 7 bases lay outside the gene matches. Germline loops: CDR1 SGHAT, CDR2 FQNNGV. This CDR3 region has 15 residues. CDR3 sequence (DNA): TGTGCCAGCAGCCGGAGGGGAGGGGACACAGATACGCAGTATTTT. Translating gives CASSRRGGDTDTQYF.

This clone was detected a few times. This chain uses TRBV19 with TRBJ1-5; 8 nucleotides match TRBD1. Germline CDR1 is LNHDA and CDR2 is SQIVND (reference sequence). Losses at the gene ends were 5 bases for V and 6 bases for J; bases not matched to a gene: 3. This CDR3 contains 13 residues. CDR3 amino acids: CASSRQGLQPQHF. CDR3 in DNA: TGTGCCAGTAGTCGACAGGGGCTTCAGCCCCAGCATTTT.

The chain recombines TRBV7-3 with TRBJ2-7, with TRBD2 as a possible D gene (6 bases). CDR1 and CDR2 from the germline V gene are SGHTA and FQGTGA. Between the trimmed V and J ends, which lost 8 bases and 1 base, there was a span of 18 bases. This CDR3 spans 15 amino acids. CDR3 amino acids: CASRKGPAGSYEQYF. The DNA for the CDR3 is TGTGCCAGCCGTAAGGGGCCCGCGGGATCCTACGAGCAGTACTTC. Together with reference TRBV7-3 and TRBJ2-7, the CDR3 gives the full variable domain: GAGVSQTPSNKVTEKGKYVELRCDPISGHTALYWYRQSLGQGPEFLIYFQGTGAADDSGLPNDRFFAVRPEGSVSTLKIQRTERGDSAVYLCASRKGPAGSYEQYFGPGTRLTVT.

The chain employs TRBV11-2 and TRBJ2-7; the D gene is possibly TRBD2 (6 bases). In germline, CDR1 is SGHAT, CDR2 FQNNGV. The CDR3 contains 19 residues. Trimming shortened V by 5 bases and J by 2 bases, and 28 bases separated the two germline ends. Written as DNA, the CDR3 is TGTGCCAGCAGCAATGTAGATTTGAGGTTCGCTAGCGATCCCTACGAGCAGTACTTC. It yields the protein CASSNVDLRFASDPYEQYF.

In its sample, this clone was seen once. The chain employs TRBV6-6 and TRBJ2-6; D call uncertain. The CDR3 covers 12 residues. Per germline, CDR1 MNHNY and CDR2 SVGAGI (reference sequence). Trimming pared 6 bases from V and 8 bases from J, leaving 8 bases between. The DNA of the CDR3 is TGTGCCAGCAGCCCCAGGTCCAACGTCCTGACTTTC. Translated: CASSPRSNVLTF.

This rearrangement joins TRBV29-1 to TRBJ1-1; D remains unclear. The V gene lost 4 bases and the J gene lost 0 bases, with 3 bases spanning the gap. This CDR3 is built from 11 residues. Germline-derived CDR1 and CDR2 are SQVTM and ANQGSEA. The CDR3 loop is CSVGVNTEAFF. Here the CDR3 DNA reads TGCAGCGTTGGGGTGAACACTGAAGCTTTCTTT.

The chain uses TRBV28 and TRBJ1-1; D is perhaps TRBD1 (5 bases). This CDR3 is built from 15 residues. CDR1 and CDR2 from the germline V gene are MDHEN and SYDVKM. V was trimmed by 2 bases and J by 1 base, leaving 11 bases between them. The CDR3 bases are TGTGCCAGCAGTTTAGAAGCGGGACCGAACACTGAAGCTTTCTTT. It encodes CASSLEAGPNTEAFF. Together with reference TRBV28 and TRBJ1-1, the CDR3 gives the full variable domain: DVKVTQSSRYLVKRTGEKVFLECVQDMDHENMFWYRQDPGLGLRLIYFSYDVKMKEKGDIPEGYSVSREKKERFSLILESASTNQTSMYLCASSLEAGPNTEAFFGQGTRLTVV.

The chain is built from TRBV19 and TRBJ2-1; either TRBD1 or TRBD2 may supply D (5 bases each). Germline CDR1 LNHDA, CDR2 SQIVND (reference sequence). Deletions cut 4 bases from V and 6 bases from J, with 7 bases between. This CDR3 region has 12 residues. The CDR3 bases are TGTGCCAGTAGTACGGGGCGCAATGAGCAGTTCTTC. Residues: CASSTGRNEQFF.

The chain carries TRBV6-1 and TRBJ2-3; D perhaps matches TRBD2 (5 bases). V lost 7 bases and J 1 base, leaving 12 bases between the germline ends. This CDR3 has 14 amino acids. Germline V gene lookup returns CDR1 MNHNS and CDR2 SASEGT. The CDR3 DNA reads TGTGCCAGCACCTCGGGGAGTGGCACAGATACGCAGTATTTT. It encodes CASTSGSGTDTQYF.

The rearrangement joins TRBV2 to TRBJ2-7, with D maybe TRBD2 (6 bases). Germline V gene lookup returns CDR1 SNHLY and CDR2 FYNNEI. The CDR3 has 16 amino acids. The germline V and J ends were trimmed by 6 bases and 0 bases, with 18 bases remaining between them. In nucleotides, the CDR3 is TGTGCCAGCAGAGCAAGGGACTCACCGACCTCCTACGAGCAGTACTTC. Translation: CASRARDSPTSYEQYF.

Written as DNA, the CDR3 is TGTGCCAGCAGTTACAGGAGGACAGATACGCAGTATTTT. Amino acids: CASSYRRTDTQYF. The chain couples TRBV27 to TRBJ2-3; D tentatively fits TRBD1 or TRBD2 (5 bases each). V was pared by 4 bases and J by 3 bases, with 8 bases between. Per the germline V gene, CDR1 is MNHEY and CDR2 is SMNVEV (reference sequence). CDR3 size: 13 residues.

The chain carries TRBV5-4 and TRBJ2-7; 11 nucleotides match TRBD1. From germline, CDR1 is SGHNT and CDR2 YYREEE (reference sequence). This CDR3 region has 14 residues. Trimming removed 4 bases from V and 3 bases from J; junction bases left unmatched: 3. CDR3 in DNA: TGTGCCAGCAGCCCCGGGACAGGGGGCTACGAGCAGTACTTC. Its protein product is CASSPGTGGYEQYF.

The genes are TRBV6-5 and TRBJ1-2, with 9 positions matching TRBD1. Looked up from germline, CDR1 is MNHEY and CDR2 is SVGAGI. The J segment lost 5 bases and the V segment lost 5 bases, leaving 6 bases of the junction unmatched. The length of the CDR3 is 14 residues. CDR3 DNA sequence: TGTGCCAGCAGTACAGGGGGCAGCTTATATGGCTACACCTTC. Encoded protein: CASSTGGSLYGYTF.

V usage is TRBV5-3 and J usage is TRBJ2-5; D is unresolved. TRBV5-3 is an open reading frame whose function is uncertain. Trimming shortened V by 1 base and J by 3 bases, and 16 bases separated the two germline ends. This CDR3 has 16 amino acids. The CDR3 nucleotides read TGTGCCAGAAGCTTGTCATCGCCGCGTGAGGAAGAGACCCAGTACTTC. Translation gives CARSLSSPREEETQYF.

The V and J genes are TRBV14 and TRBJ2-2; D uncertain. From germline, CDR1 is SGHDN and CDR2 FVKESK. V was cut by 1 base and J by 4 bases, with 13 bases left in between. The CDR3 has 16 residues. Here the CDR3 reads CASSQVRPISTGELFF. The CDR3 DNA is TGTGCCAGCAGCCAAGTTCGGCCTATAAGCACCGGGGAGCTGTTTTTT.

The chain joins TRBV5-1 to TRBJ2-2; 8 positions match TRBD2. This CDR3 comprises 18 residues. Looked up from germline, CDR1 is SGHRS and CDR2 is YFSETQ. The V gene end was trimmed by 6 bases and the J gene end by 3 bases; junction bases not matched to a gene: 16. Written as DNA, the CDR3 is TGCGCCAGCACCGGGGGACTAGGCACCGTCTTCTACACCGGGGAGCTGTTTTTT. Translation: CASTGGLGTVFYTGELFF. The full variable domain, with the rest looked up from reference TRBV5-1 and TRBJ2-2, is KAGVTQTPRYLIKTRGQQVTLSCSPISGHRSVSWYQQTPGQGLQFLFEYFSETQRNKGNFPGRFSGRQFSNSRSEMNVSTLELGDSALYLCASTGGLGTVFYTGELFFGEGSRLTVL.

V gene TRBV6-1 combines with J gene TRBJ2-1; 7 bases fit TRBD1. CDR1 and CDR2 (germline): MNHNS, SASEGT. Germline trimming cut 5 bases from V and 1 base from J; bases unmatched to any gene: 2. The CDR3 has 14 amino acids. The CDR3 DNA is TGTGCCAGCAGTTTGGGACAGTCCTACAATGAGCAGTTCTTC. It specifies CASSLGQSYNEQFF.

The count of this clone is one. V and J are TRBV10-1 and TRBJ1-1; D ambiguous. The germline V gene has CDR1 WNHNN and CDR2 SYGVQD (reference sequence). The CDR3 is 15 amino acids. V lost 0 bases, J lost 1 base, and 9 bases lay in between. The CDR3 region is CASSESRNGNTEAFF. The CDR3 DNA reads TGCGCCAGCAGTGAGTCGAGGAACGGGAACACTGAAGCTTTCTTT.

This rearrangement joins TRBV11-2 to TRBJ1-2; D remains unclear. Trimming removed 1 base from V and 6 bases from J, with 6 bases in between. Germline assignment: CDR1 SGHAT and CDR2 FQNNGV. The CDR3 totals 12 residues. The DNA for the CDR3 is TGTGCCAGCAGCTTAGTTGGAGATGGCTACACCTTC. Translation gives CASSLVGDGYTF. Based on the CDR3 plus reference TRBV11-2 and TRBJ1-2, the full variable domain is EAGVAQSPRYKIIEKRQSVAFWCNPISGHATLYWYQQILGQGPKLLIQFQNNGVVDDSQLPKDRFSAERLKGVDSTLKIQPAKLEDSAVYLCASSLVGDGYTFGSGTRLTVV.